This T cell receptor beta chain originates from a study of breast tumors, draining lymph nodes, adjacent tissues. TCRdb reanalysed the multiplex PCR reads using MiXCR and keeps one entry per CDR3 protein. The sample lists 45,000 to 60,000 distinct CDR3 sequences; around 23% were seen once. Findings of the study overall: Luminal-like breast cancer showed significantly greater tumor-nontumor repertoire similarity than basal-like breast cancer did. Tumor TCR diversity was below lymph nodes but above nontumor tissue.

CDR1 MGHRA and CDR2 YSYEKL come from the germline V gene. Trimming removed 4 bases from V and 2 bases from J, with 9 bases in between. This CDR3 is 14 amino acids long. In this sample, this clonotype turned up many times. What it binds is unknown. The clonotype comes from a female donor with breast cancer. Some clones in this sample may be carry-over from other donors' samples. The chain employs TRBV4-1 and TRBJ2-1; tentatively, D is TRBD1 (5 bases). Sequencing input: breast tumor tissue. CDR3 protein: CASSRTITYNEQFF. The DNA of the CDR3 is TGCGCCAGCAGCCGGACAATTACCTACAATGAGCAGTTCTTC.